Below, one TCR beta chain is given with its context. This entry belongs to a study of blood T cell repertoires in COVID-19. Turning to the study itself: Acute-phase and convalescent COVID-19 samples originated in the United States, Italy and Spain. Sources were T cells, B-cell-depleted T cells, or PBMCs; the material itself was cDNA or gDNA.

The ends were cut back, 6 bases at V and 3 bases at J, with 6 bases in the middle. Per germline, CDR1 SQVTM and CDR2 ANQGSEA. CDR3 length: 10 residues. Authors' data handling: Amplification from reference gene primers served as the basis for estimated nucleated cell counts. The protocol was immunoSEQ multiplex PCR, while the TCRdb copy is restricted to in-frame clones and leaves out a portion. That table gives V, J and clone size, and the DNA gave D and trimming. The sample lists around 130,000 clones, 87% occurring once. The V gene is TRBV29-1, the J gene TRBJ2-7; the D is unclear. Material: peripheral blood. The receptor was derived from a woman aged 55-69 years with acute or convalescent COVID-19. In nucleotides, the CDR3 is TGCAGCGTCCTATTCTACGAGCAGTACTTC. This encodes CSVLFYEQYF.